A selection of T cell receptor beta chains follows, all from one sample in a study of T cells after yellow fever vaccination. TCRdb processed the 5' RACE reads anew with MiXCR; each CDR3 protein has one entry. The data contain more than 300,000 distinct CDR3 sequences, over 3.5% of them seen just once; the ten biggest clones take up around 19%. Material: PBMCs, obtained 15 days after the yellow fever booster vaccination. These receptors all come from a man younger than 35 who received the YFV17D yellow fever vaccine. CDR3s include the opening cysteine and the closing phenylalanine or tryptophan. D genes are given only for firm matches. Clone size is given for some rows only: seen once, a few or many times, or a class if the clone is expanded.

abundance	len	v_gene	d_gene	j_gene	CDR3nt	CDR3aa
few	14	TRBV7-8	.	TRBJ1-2	TGTGCCAGCAGCCGGTTTATGGATCTCTATGGCTACACCTTC	CASSRFMDLYGYTF
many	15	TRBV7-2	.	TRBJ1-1	TGTGCCAGCAGCCTATGGGCCTTAATGAACACTGAAGCTTTCTTT	CASSLWALMNTEAFF
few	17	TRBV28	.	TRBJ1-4	TGTGCCAGCAGTTTATTTGGTTACACAAAGGGGACTGAAAAACTGTTTTTT	CASSLFGYTKGTEKLFF
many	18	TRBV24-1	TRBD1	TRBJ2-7	TGTGCCACCAGTGATTTTTGGGAATTCCCGGGACAGCGCGATTTAGAGTACTTC	CATSDFWEFPGQRDLEYF
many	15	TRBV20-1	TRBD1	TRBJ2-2	TGCAGTGCTAGACCAAGACAGGGGTACACCGGGGAGCTGTTTTTT	CSARPRQGYTGELFF
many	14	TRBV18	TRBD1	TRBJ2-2	TGTGCCAGCTCACCTGGACAGGGGCACGGGGAGCTGTTTTTT	CASSPGQGHGELFF
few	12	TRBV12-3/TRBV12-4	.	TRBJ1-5	TGTGCCAGCAGTGCCGACATTCAGCCCCAGCATTTT	CASSADIQPQHF
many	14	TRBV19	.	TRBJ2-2	TGTGCCAGTAGTGGGGTAGGGGGCACCGGGGAGCTGTTTTTT	CASSGVGGTGELFF
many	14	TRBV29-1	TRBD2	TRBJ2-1	TGCAGCGTTACCCTAGCGGGGGGGCCCAATGAGCAGTTCTTC	CSVTLAGGPNEQFF
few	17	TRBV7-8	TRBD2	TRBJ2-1	TGTGCCAGCAGACTTAATCCCGGGGGGATGGCCTACAATGAGCAGTTCTTC	CASRLNPGGMAYNEQFF
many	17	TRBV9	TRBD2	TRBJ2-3	TGTGCCAGCAGCGTAGTCGGTAGCGGGGGCCCCACAGATACGCAGTATTTT	CASSVVGSGGPTDTQYF
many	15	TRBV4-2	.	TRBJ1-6	TGTGCCAGCAGCCAAGAAGGTGGCCCTTATTCACCCCTCCACTTT	CASSQEGGPYSPLHF
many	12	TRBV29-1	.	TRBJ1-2	TGCAGCGTTGACGCTGATTACTATGGCTACACCTTC	CSVDADYYGYTF
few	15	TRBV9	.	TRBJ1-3	TGTGCCAGCAGCGTAGGGGGAAGCTCTGGAAACACCATATATTTT	CASSVGGSSGNTIYF
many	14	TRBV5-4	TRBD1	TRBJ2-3	TGTGCCAGCAGCTTACAGGGGAGCACAGATACGCAGTATTTT	CASSLQGSTDTQYF
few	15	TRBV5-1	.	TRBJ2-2	TGCGCCAGCAGCCCTCCAGAGACGAACACCGGGGAGCTGTTTTTT	CASSPPETNTGELFF
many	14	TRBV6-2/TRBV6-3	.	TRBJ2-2	TGTGCCAGCACCATACACAAGAGGACCGGGGAGCTGTTTTTT	CASTIHKRTGELFF
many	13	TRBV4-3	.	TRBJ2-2	TGCGCCAGCAGCCAGTCCATCTTCGGGGAGCTGTTTTTT	CASSQSIFGELFF
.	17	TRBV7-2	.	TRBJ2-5	TGTGCCAGCAGCTTAGTACGAGCGGGCGCGTACCAAGAGACCCAGTACTTC	CASSLVRAGAYQETQYF
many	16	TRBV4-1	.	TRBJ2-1	TGCGCCAGCAGCCACGGGACCATAGACGGATCTTTTGAGCAGTTCTTC	CASSHGTIDGSFEQFF
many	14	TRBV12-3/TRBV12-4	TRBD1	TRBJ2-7	TGTGCCAGCAGGCCGGGACAGGGGGCTTACGAGCAGTACTTC	CASRPGQGAYEQYF
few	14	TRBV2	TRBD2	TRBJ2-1	TGTGCCAGCCGGGGGGGACTACGAAACAATGAGCAGTTCTTC	CASRGGLRNNEQFF
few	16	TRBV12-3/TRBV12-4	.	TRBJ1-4	TGTGCCAGCAGCCTTGGTATTCAGGGGAGGAGGGAAAAACTGTTTTTT	CASSLGIQGRREKLFF
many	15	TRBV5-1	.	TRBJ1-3	TGCGCCAGCAGCACCTACACAGGGTCTGGAAACACCATATATTTT	CASSTYTGSGNTIYF
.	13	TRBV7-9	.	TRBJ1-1	TGTGCCAGCTTCTTAGAGAGGAACACTGAAGCTTTCTTT	CASFLERNTEAFF
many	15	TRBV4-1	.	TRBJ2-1	TGCGCCAGCAGCCAAGTCGTTAGGAGGGACCCCGAGCAGTTCTTC	CASSQVVRRDPEQFF
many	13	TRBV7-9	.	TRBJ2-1	TGTGCCAGCAGCCCACTAGCTCTCAATGAGCAGTTCTTC	CASSPLALNEQFF
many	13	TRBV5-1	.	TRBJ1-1	TGCGCCAGCAGCTTATGGGAGGACACTGAAGCTTTCTTT	CASSLWEDTEAFF
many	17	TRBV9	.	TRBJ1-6	TGTGCCAGCAGCGTAGAGGGGAGTCGGGCCTATAATTCACCCCTCCACTTT	CASSVEGSRAYNSPLHF
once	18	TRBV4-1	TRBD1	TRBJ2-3	TGCGCCAGCAGCCAAGCTGGGGGACAGTCGGCTACCACAGATACGCAGTATTTT	CASSQAGGQSATTDTQYF
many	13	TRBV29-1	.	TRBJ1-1	TGCAGCGTTGGTCGGGGGATGAACACTGAAGCTTTCTTT	CSVGRGMNTEAFF
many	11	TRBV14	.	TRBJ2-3	TGTGCCAGCAGCCGGGACTATACGCAGTATTTT	CASSRDYTQYF
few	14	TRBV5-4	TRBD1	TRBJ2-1	TGTGCCAGCACCGGGACAGGGGATGGCAATGAGCAGTTCTTC	CASTGTGDGNEQFF
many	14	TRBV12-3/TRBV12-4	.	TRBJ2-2	TGTGCCAGCAGTTTAGTACGGTCTACCGGGGAGCTGTTTTTT	CASSLVRSTGELFF
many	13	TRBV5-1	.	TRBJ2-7	TGCGCCAGCAGCCCCCTCTCCGACCGCGATCAGTACTTC	CASSPLSDRDQYF
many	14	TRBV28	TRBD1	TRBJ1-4	TGTGCCAGCAGGCCGACAGGGGGCCGCGAAAAACTGTTTTTT	CASRPTGGREKLFF
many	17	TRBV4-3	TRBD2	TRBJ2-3	TGCGCCAGCAGCCTGGAATGGCTAGCGGGGGGCACAGATACGCAGTATTTT	CASSLEWLAGGTDTQYF
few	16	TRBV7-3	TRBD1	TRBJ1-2	TGTGCCAGCAGCTTTCATGCCGGGAACAGGGGAGGAGGCTACACCTTC	CASSFHAGNRGGGYTF
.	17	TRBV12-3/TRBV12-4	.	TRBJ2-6	TGTGCCAGCAGTCCCCGGGCCCGAGCCTCTGGGGCCAACGTCCTGACTTTC	CASSPRARASGANVLTF
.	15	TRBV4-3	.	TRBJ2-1	TGCGCCAGCAGCCAAGTGGTGACAGGCGGCAATGAGCAGTTCTTC	CASSQVVTGGNEQFF
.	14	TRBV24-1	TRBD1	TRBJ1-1	TGTGCCACCAAACAGGGGGCATCCGACACTGAAGCTTTCTTT	CATKQGASDTEAFF
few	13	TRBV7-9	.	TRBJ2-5	TGTGCCAGCAGCCCGGATATAGAGGAGACCCAGTACTTC	CASSPDIEETQYF
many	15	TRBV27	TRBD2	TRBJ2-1	TGTGCCAGCAATGCCCGACTAGCGGGGGGTCTTGAGCAGTTCTTC	CASNARLAGGLEQFF
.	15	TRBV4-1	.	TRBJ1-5	TGCGCCAGCAGCCGGCATGGGGGTCACAATCAGCCCCAGCATTTT	CASSRHGGHNQPQHF
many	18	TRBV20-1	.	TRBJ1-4	TGCAGTGCTAGAGGTCGTGGGGGTTATGTGTATGGGGATGAAAAACTGTTTTTT	CSARGRGGYVYGDEKLFF
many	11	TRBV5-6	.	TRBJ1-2	TGTGCCAGCAGCACCCTCTATGGCTACACCTTC	CASSTLYGYTF
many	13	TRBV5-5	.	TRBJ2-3	TGTGCCAGCAGCTTAGGAGGTCAGGTTACGCAGTATTTT	CASSLGGQVTQYF
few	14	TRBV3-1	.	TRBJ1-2	TGTGCCAGCAGCTCCCGGACAGCATTATATGGCTACACCTTC	CASSSRTALYGYTF
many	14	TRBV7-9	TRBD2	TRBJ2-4	TGTGCCAGCAGCCAGCGGGGGGGGGACGGCATTCAGTACTTC	CASSQRGGDGIQYF
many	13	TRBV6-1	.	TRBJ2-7	TGTGCCAGCACCATCCCCCCTCTCAACGAGCAGTACTTC	CASTIPPLNEQYF
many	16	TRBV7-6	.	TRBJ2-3	TGTGCCAGCAGCTTCTTCCTCGGCAGACCCACAGATACGCAGTATTTT	CASSFFLGRPTDTQYF
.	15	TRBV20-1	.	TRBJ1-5	TGCAGTGCTAGTGCGGTGGGCTTAAGCAATCAGCCCCAGCATTTT	CSASAVGLSNQPQHF
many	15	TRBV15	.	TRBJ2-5	TGTGCCACCAGCAGGACCCCAGGGGTTTGGGAGACCCAGTACTTC	CATSRTPGVWETQYF
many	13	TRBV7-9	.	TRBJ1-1	TGTGCCAGCAGCTTAGCGGAAGCCACTGAAGCTTTCTTT	CASSLAEATEAFF
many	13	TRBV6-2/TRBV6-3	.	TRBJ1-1	TGTGCCAGCAGTACCAGGGAAAACACTGAAGCTTTCTTT	CASSTRENTEAFF
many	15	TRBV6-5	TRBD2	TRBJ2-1	TGTGCCAGCAGTGCCGGGAGTAGCGGGGGGTATGAGCAGTTCTTC	CASSAGSSGGYEQFF
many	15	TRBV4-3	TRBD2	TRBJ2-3	TGCGCCAGCAGCCCGCTAGCGGGCCGCCCCCAAACGCAGTATTTT	CASSPLAGRPQTQYF
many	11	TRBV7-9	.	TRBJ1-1	TGTGCCAGCAGCTTCGAAACTGAAGCTTTCTTT	CASSFETEAFF
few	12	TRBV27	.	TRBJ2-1	TGTGCCAGCAGTTCCCAGTTGGCTGAGCAGTTCTTC	CASSSQLAEQFF
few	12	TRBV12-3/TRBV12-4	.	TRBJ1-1	TGTGCCAGCAGCTACAGGGTCGGTGAAGCTTTCTTT	CASSYRVGEAFF